The entry below describes one TCR beta chain. The target of this receptor is not known. Base qualities are not at hand, and no much larger clone is one base apart. CD8 naive samples were CD45RO-negative cells positively selected for CCR7, giving a CD45RA+CCR7+ population that excluded TemRA cells. The donors were healthy, HIV-negative adults who had no recently reported acute infections or vaccinations. All donors were Caucasian adults living in Nashville, Tennessee, USA. Blood was collected by leukapheresis, and PBMCs were isolated by Ficoll-Histopaque density gradient centrifugation and then cryopreserved in liquid nitrogen vapor phase. Analytical flow cytometry was used to check the purity and quantity of every magnetically sorted T cell population. From each sorted fraction, genomic DNA was isolated and quantified by UV absorbance on a Nanodrop 2000c. Using the deep immunoSEQ assay, TCR CDR3 regions were amplified from genomic DNA by multiplex PCR. Extracted genomic DNA from each cell subset was spread evenly across all wells of several immunoSEQ 96-well plates, with each plate serving as a replicate. Each replicate PCR for sorted subsets received about 210 ng genomic DNA, equal to tens of thousands of T cell genomes. Purified libraries were measured with a Qubit 3.0 fluorometer, size-checked on a Bioanalyzer 2100, and measured again with the KAPA Library Quantification kit. Every immunoSEQ 96-well plate was sequenced on a dedicated single-read 150-cycle Illumina NextSeq 550 flow cell. As for the authors' bioinformatics: Because only junctional sequences without quality scores were contained in the immunoSEQ output, filtering matching that applied to full-length reads could not be performed. Sequences were annotated with PyIR, a Python wrapper for IgBLAST v1.9, and V/J genes and CDR3 were assigned using IMGT germline references. Reads were removed for weak V/J assignments (E-value above 1e-6), missing CDR3, stop codons, out-of-frame junctions, or ambiguous translated residues. V3J clonotypes were defined by identical inferred V gene, J gene, and CDR3 amino acid sequence. Percentage overlap between repertoires was computed as shared unique clonotypes divided by the size of the smaller repertoire. Repertoire richness was assessed with RTK rarefaction, the Chao1 estimator, and Recon v2.1 estimates of unobserved clonotypes. Generation probabilities for all TCRbeta clonotypes obtained by the gDNA method from a handful of donors were computed using OLGA. TCRdb holds this immuneACCESS table with in-frame rearrangements only. Some clones are missing; in checked studies, unresolved V genes explain under half, and the rest has no known cause. V and J calls and clone size follow that table, whereas D and trimming were derived from the DNA. In all, the sample holds some 2,100,000 clones, and roughly 91% of those were seen once. The ten largest clones capture more than 1.5% of the sample.

Sequences MDHEN (CDR1) and SYDVKM (CDR2) are obtained from the germline V gene. The CDR3 measures 16 amino acids from cysteine to phenylalanine. CDR3 DNA is the only sequence kept; it has 48 bases, read in frame from the first base. Germline trimming amounts to 6 bases on V and 4 bases on J, with 10 as the count of junction bases outside the gene matches. The data originate from a study of shared clonotypes between healthy human individuals (dated by TCRdb to 2020 to 2022). Study-level background: A couple of women and a few men aged 18 to 49 years were included in the cohort. For each donor, three plates each were used for CD4 naive and CD4 memory, two plates were used for CD8 naive, and one plate was used for CD8 memory. Blood TCR repertoires of about five healthy adults were deeply sequenced to estimate repertoire size and the extent of clonotype sharing between individuals. Different laboratories and diverse techniques were used to prepare libraries and sequence TCR repertoires, to increase sequencing depth and limit assay-specific biases. Leukapheresis yielded between about 0.85 and 9 billion PBMCs per donor.

Broader findings and caveats from the paper: Higher generation probabilities were observed for clonotypes shared by all four sorted-subset donors than for non-shared clonotypes. Sampling was restricted to blood, and TCR repertoires in tissues likely differ from the TCR repertoires found in blood. Based on pairwise subsampling, the degree of clonotype sharing among donors was expected to be affected by sequencing depth. When a handful of donors were compared, the shared fraction of clonotypes was about 5% for naive CD4, 3.5% to 4% for naive CD8, about 2.4% for memory CD4, and 0.3% to 0.5% for memory CD8. Larger estimated clonotype richness was generally found for naive subsets than for memory subsets. Rarefaction of sorted-subset datasets indicated incomplete sequencing despite the large sequencing depth. The small number of donors limited the genetic and exposure-history diversity represented.

The receptor was isolated from a young man in good health. Some clones in this sample may be carry-over from other donors' samples. The sequence joins TRBV28 to TRBJ2-1, with 9 central nucleotides matching TRBD1. Sequenced material: naive CD8+ T cells from PBMCs. The cell subset or site label here, explained by the study, means: CD45RA+CCR7+. CDR3 sequence: CASSHPGQGRYNEQFF. The DNA reads TGTGCCAGCAGCCATCCGGGACAGGGAAGATACAATGAGCAGTTCTTC.